The entry that follows covers one TCR beta chain sequence. Its target is not known. The data derive from a study of cytomegalovirus exposure and HLA in healthy donors. Study-wide findings and caveats: Most TCR beta V segments were productive about 87% or about 30% of the time in an earlier analysis. According to a later analysis, most TCR beta chains associated with CMV appeared HLA-restricted. Rarity held for most TCR sequences, but there were some public TCRs that occurred in many donors.

Vbeta (60) and Jbeta (13) primers were used in the PCR. TCRdb's table, derived via immunoSEQ multiplex PCR, lists solely in-frame clones and lacks some. Among 210,000 or so clones listed, around 80% were seen once. This CDR3 has 15 residues. Per germline, CDR1 LGHNA and CDR2 YNFKEQ. The junction had 11 bases not matched to a gene; V was cut back by 0 bases and J by 11 bases. The chain is built from TRBV4-2 and TRBJ2-5, with 8 positions matching TRBD2. The TCR comes from a woman aged 55-69 years in good health and CMV-seropositive. The sequenced sample was PBMCs. DNA of the CDR3: TGTGCCAGCAGCCAAGATCTTAGGACTAGCAATGAGCAGTACTTC. Amino acids: CASSQDLRTSNEQYF.